This TCR beta chain was retrieved from a study of shared clonotypes between healthy human individuals. J was trimmed by 4 bases and V by 1 base; bases with no gene match: 6. The CDR3 is 15 residues long. Germline CDR1 and CDR2: MGHRA and YSYEKL. The authors' processing: Filtering differed because ImmunoSEQ produced junction-only sequences that carried no quality scores. The repertoire was sequenced with immunoSEQ multiplex PCR; TCRdb's copy has only in-frame clones and lacks some. The V and J calls and clone size come from that table; D and trimming were worked out from the DNA. The sample includes roughly 2 million clones, approximately 94% seen only once; the top ten take roughly 1%. Study-wide points: Estimated clonotype richness was generally higher in naive than memory subsets.

As concerns this clone: As yet, its antigen is unknown.

CD45RO-negative, CCR7-selected cells formed the naive CD8 fraction, which excluded terminally differentiated effector memory CD45RA+ cells. The chain has TRBV4-1 and TRBJ2-7; 8 nucleotides line up with TRBD2. Sequences were obtained from naive CD8+ T cells sorted from blood. This receptor was obtained from a man between 18 and 29 years old in good health. The CDR3 spells CASSQVEVAGYEQYF. CDR3 coding DNA: TGCGCCAGCAGCCAAGTGGAGGTAGCGGGATACGAGCAGTACTTC.